This entry lists 30 T cell receptor beta chains sequenced from one sample in a study of blood T cell repertoires in COVID-19. The method was immunoSEQ multiplex PCR; TCRdb's version includes in-frame clones alone and lacks a portion of them. The top ten clones hold about 3% of a sample with about 360,000 clones, roughly 86% of them seen once. The sequencing sample was made of peripheral blood. Receptor source: a human donor in a cohort sampled during active COVID-19.

The chain employs TRBV25-1 and TRBJ2-1, with 11 bases aligning to TRBD2. From germline, CDR1 is MGHDK and CDR2 SYGVNS. V shed 5 bases and J 9 bases; nucleotides not matched to a gene: 9. This CDR3 region has 15 residues. The CDR3 nucleotides read TGTGCCAGCAGTCCCCAACTAGCGGGAGTTAGTGAGCAGTTCTTC. Its protein is CASSPQLAGVSEQFF. Full variable domain (missing parts from reference TRBV25-1 and TRBJ2-1): EADIYQTPRYLVIGTGKKITLECSQTMGHDKMYWYQQDPGMELHLIHYSYGVNSTEKGDLSSESTVSRIRTEHFPLTLESARPSHTSQYLCASSPQLAGVSEQFFGPGTRLTVL.

This clone was found once. The genes are TRBV28 and TRBJ1-6, with D uncertain. The germline V gene has CDR1 MDHEN and CDR2 SYDVKM. Trimming removed 7 bases from V and 3 bases from J, with 22 bases in between. This CDR3 is 18 amino acids long. Here the CDR3 reads CASNLAKDGPHYNSPLHF. CDR3 sequence (DNA): TGTGCCAGCAACCTAGCCAAAGACGGACCCCACTATAATTCACCCCTCCACTTT. The complete variable domain, with remaining parts taken from reference TRBV28 and TRBJ1-6, reads DVKVTQSSRYLVKRTGEKVFLECVQDMDHENMFWYRQDPGLGLRLIYFSYDVKMKEKGDIPEGYSVSREKKERFSLILESASTNQTSMYLCASNLAKDGPHYNSPLHFGNGTRLTVT.

This chain uses TRBV6-6 with TRBJ2-7; D uncertain. The V and J ends lost 4 bases and 4 bases respectively, with 5 bases between them. CDR3 length: 11 amino acids. From germline, CDR1 is MNHNY and CDR2 SVGAGI (reference sequence). In nucleotides, the CDR3 is TGTGCCAGCAGTTTTCGTTACGAGCAGTACTTC. Encoded protein: CASSFRYEQYF.

This CDR3 is CASSPWTSGSYNEQFF. The CDR3 DNA follows: TGTGCCAGCAGTCCATGGACTAGCGGTTCTTACAATGAGCAGTTCTTC. The chain couples TRBV27 to TRBJ2-1; 10 nucleotides agree with TRBD2. With V trimmed by 5 bases and J by 4 bases, 8 bases remained unmatched. This CDR3 region has 16 residues. The germline V gene has CDR1 MNHEY and CDR2 SMNVEV (reference sequence).

This clone showed up just once. The chain employs TRBV4-2 and TRBJ2-7; D is undetermined. With 0 bases removed from V and 9 bases from J, the gap between germline ends came to 15 bases. The CDR3 runs 14 residues. From germline, CDR1 is LGHNA and CDR2 YNFKEQ. The CDR3 is CASSQDQRTVWQYF. The CDR3 DNA follows: TGTGCCAGCAGCCAAGATCAGCGAACTGTGTGGCAGTACTTC.

J is TRBJ2-1 and V is TRBV29-1; D may be TRBD2 (5 bases). Trimming cost V 3 bases and J 0 bases, with 18 bases left between them. The CDR3 loop spans 17 amino acids. CDR1 SQVTM and CDR2 ANQGSEA come from the germline V gene. Here the CDR3 reads CSVDQDFGLSSYNEQFF. CDR3 nucleotide sequence: TGCAGCGTTGACCAGGACTTTGGACTGAGCTCCTACAATGAGCAGTTCTTC.

This clone was found a few times. The same CDR3 also results from other DNA sequences found in this sample. V and J are TRBV5-1 and TRBJ1-6, with D unresolved. The CDR3 spans 12 residues. V lost 3 bases and J 7 bases, leaving 5 bases between the germline ends. The V gene's germline CDR1 is SGHRS and CDR2 YFSETQ. CDR3 sequence: CASSSGNSPLHF. CDR3 DNA sequence: TGCGCCAGCAGCTCGGGGAATTCACCCCTCCACTTT.

The genes are TRBV4-1 and TRBJ2-2, with 8 nucleotides matching TRBD1. The germline V gene encodes CDR1 MGHRA and CDR2 YSYEKL. V lost 3 bases to trimming and J lost 2 bases; unmatched junction nucleotides: 8. The CDR3 consists of 17 residues. The CDR3 nucleotides are TGCGCCAGCAGCCACCAAATCAGGGGGCGCAACACCGGGGAGCTGTTTTTT. Translation gives CASSHQIRGRNTGELFF.

The V call is TRBV7-3, the J call TRBJ2-1; no reliable D call. The CDR3 spans 12 residues. Trimming removed 5 bases at V and 7 bases at J, with 9 bases between. Germline assignment: CDR1 SGHTA and CDR2 FQGTGA. CDR3 DNA: TGTGCCAGCAGCCTCGGAGATAATGAGCAGTTCTTC. It encodes CASSLGDNEQFF.

The genes are TRBV15 and TRBJ2-7, with 10 bases identical to TRBD2. This CDR3 region has 14 residues. V gave up 1 base and J gave up 4 bases; unmatched junction bases: 1. CDR1 is LNHNV, CDR2 YYDKDF, per germline (reference sequence). The CDR3: CATSRGAGGYEQYF. The CDR3 DNA sequence: TGTGCCACCAGCAGAGGAGCGGGAGGGTACGAGCAGTACTTC. The full variable domain, completed using reference TRBV15 and TRBJ2-7, is DAMVIQNPRYQVTQFGKPVTLSCSQTLNHNVMYWYQQKSSQAPKLLFHYYDKDFNNEADTPDNFQSRRPNTSFCFLDIRSPGLGDTAMYLCATSRGAGGYEQYFGPGTRLTVT.

The chain recombines TRBV3-1 (or the pseudogene TRBV3-2) with TRBJ2-7; TRBD1 agrees at 7 bases. V dropped 4 bases and J dropped 1; count of bases not matched to a gene: 1. CDR1 is LGHDT and CDR2 is YNNKEL in the germline V gene (reference sequence). The CDR3 loop spans 13 amino acids. The CDR3 nucleotides read TGTGCCAGCAGCCCGGGACAGTCCTACGAGCAGTACTTC. It specifies CASSPGQSYEQYF.

The genes are TRBV4-1 and TRBJ1-2, with TRBD1 identical over 8 bases. There are 17 residues in the CDR3. Trimming at V came to 0 bases and at J to 7 bases, leaving 13 bases not matched to a gene. The germline V gene has CDR1 MGHRA and CDR2 YSYEKL. CDR3 sequence reads: CASSQDTGVRTGPGYTF. CDR3 in DNA: TGCGCCAGCAGCCAAGATACGGGGGTTAGGACAGGGCCTGGCTACACCTTC.

The V gene is TRBV2, the J gene TRBJ1-1; D might be TRBD1 (6 bases). The CDR3 totals 16 residues. Deletions cut 8 bases from V and 5 bases from J, with 24 bases between. The germline V gene has CDR1 SNHLY and CDR2 FYNNEI. CDR3 nucleotide sequence: TGTGCCAGCGTCTTAGAAGGCAGCGCTAGGGGGACTGAAGCTTTCTTT. Translated: CASVLEGSARGTEAFF.

The CDR3 loop is CASSQDRGGVWSEQYF. The DNA for the CDR3 is TGCGCCAGCAGCCAAGATCGAGGGGGAGTTTGGTCCGAGCAGTACTTC. The chain employs TRBV4-1 and TRBJ2-7; D is perhaps TRBD1 (6 bases). The CDR3 loop spans 16 amino acids. Trimming cost V 0 bases and J 6 bases, with 18 bases left between them. In germline, CDR1 is MGHRA, CDR2 YSYEKL.

The rearrangement uses TRBV2 and TRBJ1-1, with 8 bases lining up with TRBD1. The V gene end was trimmed by 2 bases and the J gene end by 6 bases; junction bases not matched to a gene: 20. The CDR3 has 19 amino acids. The germline V gene has CDR1 SNHLY and CDR2 FYNNEI. CDR3 amino acids: CASSERRSDRVFGGAEAFF. The CDR3 DNA is TGTGCCAGCAGTGAAAGGCGATCGGACAGGGTATTCGGCGGGGCTGAAGCTTTCTTT.

The chain carries TRBV5-8 and TRBJ1-3; 8 nucleotides align to TRBD1. The CDR3 totals 17 residues. The ends lost 0 bases at V and 3 bases at J; junction bases unmatched: 8. Germline V gene data show CDR1 as SGHTS and CDR2 as YDEGEE. CDR3 loop: CASSLARTGSGGNTIYF. In DNA, the CDR3 is TGTGCCAGCAGCTTGGCCCGGACAGGGAGTGGTGGAAACACCATATATTTT.

The gene calls are TRBV10-3 and TRBJ2-3; 9 bases agree with TRBD2. Per germline, CDR1 ENHRY and CDR2 SYGVKD. The CDR3 contains 13 residues. Trimming at V came to 9 bases and at J to 4 bases, leaving 5 bases not matched to a gene. CDR3: CAIQREESDTQYF. As DNA, the CDR3 is TGTGCCATACAGCGGGAGGAGTCAGATACGCAGTATTTT.

The CDR3, as DNA: TGTGCCAGCAGCCAAGATTCAGCGGGGGGGCTTGAGACCCAGTACTTC. Protein sequence: CASSQDSAGGLETQYF. The V and J genes are TRBV3-1 (or the pseudogene TRBV3-2) and TRBJ2-5; TRBD2 matches at 10 bases. Per germline, CDR1 LGHDT and CDR2 YNNKEL (reference sequence). V lost 0 bases to trimming and J lost 5 bases; unmatched junction nucleotides: 6. There are 16 residues in the CDR3.

The rearrangement uses TRBV6-5 and TRBJ2-4; TRBD1 might be the D (6 bases). V was clipped by 6 bases and J by 7 bases, with 16 bases between them. The CDR3 length is 14 residues. The V gene's germline CDR1 is MNHEY and CDR2 SVGAGI. In DNA, the CDR3 is TGTGCCAGCAGCCCCGGACAGAATTTCAACATTCAGTACTTC. It codes for CASSPGQNFNIQYF.

The chain links TRBV19 to TRBJ2-6; D call uncertain. This CDR3 comprises 18 residues. Looked up from germline, CDR1 is LNHDA and CDR2 is SQIVND (reference sequence). With 7 bases removed from V and 0 bases from J, the gap between germline ends came to 19 bases. The CDR3 is CASTYPRRGASGANVLTF. For the CDR3, the DNA is TGTGCCAGTACCTACCCTCGACGCGGAGCCTCTGGGGCCAACGTCCTGACTTTC. Variable domain in full (rest from reference TRBV19 and TRBJ2-6): DGGITQSPKYLFRKEGQNVTLSCEQNLNHDAMYWYRQDPGQGLRLIYYSQIVNDFQKGDIAEGYSVSREKKESFPLTVTSAQKNPTAFYLCASTYPRRGASGANVLTFGAGSRLTVL.

The rearrangement uses TRBV6-1 and TRBJ1-4; tentatively, D is TRBD1 (5 bases). CDR3 size: 16 residues. V lost 4 bases and J 0 bases, leaving 12 bases between the germline ends. Per the germline V gene, CDR1 is MNHNS and CDR2 is SASEGT. In DNA form, the CDR3 reads TGTGCCAGCAGTGCTCCAGACAGTGCAACTAATGAAAAACTGTTTTTT. Translation gives CASSAPDSATNEKLFF.

This clone was seen a few times. The gene calls are TRBV7-2 and TRBJ2-3, with a tentative D call TRBD2 (6 bases). The CDR3 extends over 16 amino acids. Trimming took 0 bases from V and 2 from J, leaving 12 bases between them. Germline V lookup: CDR1 SGHTA, CDR2 FQGNSA. The CDR3 region is CASSLATSPSTDTQYF. The CDR3 nucleotides read TGTGCCAGCAGCTTAGCCACTAGCCCTTCCACAGATACGCAGTATTTT.

The chain employs TRBV7-8 and TRBJ1-5, with D unclear. Trimming cost V 3 bases and J 2 bases, with 8 bases left between them. The CDR3 covers 14 residues. Per germline, CDR1 SGHVS and CDR2 FQNEAQ. The CDR3 DNA reads TGTGCCAGCAGCTTGAGGTGGGGCAATCAGCCCCAGCATTTT. This sequence encodes CASSLRWGNQPQHF.

The rearrangement joins TRBV19 to TRBJ1-5, with TRBD1 as a possible D gene (5 bases). Germline V CDR1 and CDR2: LNHDA, SQIVND (reference sequence). V lost 3 bases and J 2 bases, leaving 14 bases between the germline ends. The CDR3 is made up of 16 amino acids. Written as DNA, the CDR3 is TGTGCCAGTAGTATTTTTAGGGGTAGTGGCAATCAGCCCCAGCATTTT. It is translated as CASSIFRGSGNQPQHF.

The V and J genes are TRBV2 and TRBJ1-1; the D gene is possibly TRBD1 (6 bases). This CDR3 comprises 14 residues. Trimming stripped 6 bases from V and 1 base from J, with 12 bases between. Germline V gene sequence: CDR1 SNHLY, CDR2 FYNNEI. The CDR3 coding sequence is TGTGCCAGCAGGGTTAAGACAGGGAACACTGAAGCTTTCTTT. This gives the protein CASRVKTGNTEAFF.

The V gene is TRBV19, the J gene TRBJ1-5; the D is unclear. The CDR3 is 12 amino acids. CDR1 and CDR2 (germline): LNHDA, SQIVND (reference sequence). The V end was cut by 5 bases, the J end by 2 bases, with 4 bases between. CDR3 sequence: CASSYGNQPQHF. The CDR3 nucleotides are TGTGCCAGTAGTTATGGCAATCAGCCCCAGCATTTT.

The chain couples TRBV11-2 to TRBJ2-7, with 10 bases matching TRBD1. Losses at the gene ends were 11 bases for V and 2 bases for J; bases not matched to a gene: 12. From germline, CDR1 is SGHAT and CDR2 FQNNGV. This CDR3 spans 15 amino acids. CDR3 bases: TGTGCCGATGCCAGGGACAGGGGCCCAACCTACGAGCAGTACTTC. Translated, it gives CADARDRGPTYEQYF. Looking up the rest from reference TRBV11-2 and TRBJ2-7 gives the full variable domain: EAGVAQSPRYKIIEKRQSVAFWCNPISGHATLYWYQQILGQGPKLLIQFQNNGVVDDSQLPKDRFSAERLKGVDSTLKIQPAKLEDSAVYLCADARDRGPTYEQYFGPGTRLTVT.

The chain combines TRBV28 with TRBJ1-1; TRBD1 matches at 11 bases. Unmatched junction bases numbered 2, after V lost 4 bases and J lost 10 bases. Germline values: CDR1 MDHEN, CDR2 SYDVKM. The CDR3 contains 12 residues. The CDR3 loop is CASSWTGGRAFF. The CDR3 DNA is TGTGCCAGCAGTTGGACAGGGGGCAGAGCTTTCTTT.

CDR3 region: CASSQERRRSSYNEQFF. The CDR3 DNA follows: TGTGCCAGCAGCCAAGAAAGACGGAGGAGCTCCTACAATGAGCAGTTCTTC. The chain couples TRBV3-1 (or the pseudogene TRBV3-2) to TRBJ2-1, with D possibly matching TRBD2 (5 bases). This CDR3 has 17 amino acids. Germline lookup yields CDR1 LGHDT and CDR2 YNNKEL (reference sequence). Trimming removed 0 bases at V and 0 bases at J, with 12 bases between.

The chain employs TRBV5-1 and TRBJ2-7; TRBD1 matches at 10 bases. This CDR3 is 16 amino acids long. Per the germline V gene, CDR1 is SGHRS and CDR2 is YFSETQ. Trimming cost V 0 bases and J 3 bases; bases outside gene matches: 6. CDR3 in DNA: TGCGCCAGCAGCTTGGCGATGGGGGACAGGGGCTACGAGCAGTACTTC. Protein product: CASSLAMGDRGYEQYF.